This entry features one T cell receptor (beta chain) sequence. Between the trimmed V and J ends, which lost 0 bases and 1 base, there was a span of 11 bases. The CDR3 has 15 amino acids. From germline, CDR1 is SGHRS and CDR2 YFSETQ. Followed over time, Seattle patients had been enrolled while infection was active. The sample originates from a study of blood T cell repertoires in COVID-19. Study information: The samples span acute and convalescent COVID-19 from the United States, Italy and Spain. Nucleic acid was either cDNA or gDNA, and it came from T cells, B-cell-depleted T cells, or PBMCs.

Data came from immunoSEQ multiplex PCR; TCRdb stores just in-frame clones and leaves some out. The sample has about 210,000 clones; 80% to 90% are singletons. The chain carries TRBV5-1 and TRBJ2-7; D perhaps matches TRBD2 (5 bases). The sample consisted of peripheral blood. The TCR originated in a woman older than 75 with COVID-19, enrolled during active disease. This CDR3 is CASSLGTDPSYEQYF. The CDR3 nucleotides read TGCGCCAGCAGCTTGGGGACTGATCCTTCCTACGAGCAGTACTTC.